This record concerns one TCR beta chain sequence. This entry belongs to a study of cytomegalovirus exposure and HLA in healthy donors. The PCR was carried out with 60 Vbeta primers and 13 Jbeta primers. TCRdb keeps only in-frame clones here, not all; method: immunoSEQ multiplex PCR. The top ten clones hold 6.5% to 9% of a sample with 140,000 to 150,000 clones, roughly 70% of them seen once. The source of this sequence is a man aged 25-40 years in good health and CMV-seronegative. The sequencing input was PBMCs.

The DNA for the CDR3 is TGTGCCAGCAGCCTGGGGACTAGCGGGGGGACAAGCTTTGGGGCCAACGTCCTGACTTTC. This codes for CASSLGTSGGTSFGANVLTF. V is TRBV9 and J is TRBJ2-6; 15 nucleotides agree with TRBD2. There are 20 residues in the CDR3. Germline loops: CDR1 SGDLS, CDR2 YYNGEE. Germline trimming cut 4 bases from V and 3 bases from J; bases unmatched to any gene: 11.